One and the same sample provided the 24 T cell receptor beta chains below, sequenced in a study of cytomegalovirus exposure and HLA in healthy donors. PCR primers comprised 60 Vbeta and 13 Jbeta primers. TCRdb keeps only in-frame clones here, not all; method: immunoSEQ multiplex PCR. The sample lists about 110,000 clones, just over 15% occurring once. The sequenced sample consisted of PBMCs. The origin of the receptors is a woman between 18 and 29 years old in good health and CMV-seronegative.

The rearrangement joins TRBV6-1 to TRBJ1-1; D is perhaps TRBD1 (5 bases). Trimming removed 10 bases at V and 1 base at J, with 13 bases between. The CDR3 runs to 13 residues. Germline loops: CDR1 MNHNS, CDR2 SASEGT. The CDR3 DNA reads as TGTGCCACCCCTCAGGGATGGAACACTGAAGCTTTCTTT. This translates into CATPQGWNTEAFF.

This chain connects TRBV5-5 to TRBJ2-7; 8 bases map to TRBD2. Germline CDR1 SGHKS, CDR2 YYEKEE (reference sequence). There are 14 residues in the CDR3. J lost 5 bases, V lost 2 bases, and 6 bases had no gene match. CDR3 sequence reads: CASSLSAGVHEQYF. The CDR3 DNA is TGTGCCAGCAGCTTATCAGCGGGAGTCCACGAGCAGTACTTC. The entire variable domain, with the rest obtained from reference TRBV5-5 and TRBJ2-7, is as follows: DAGVTQSPTHLIKTRGQQVTLRCSPISGHKSVSWYQQVLGQGPQFIFQYYEKEERGRGNFPDRFSARQFPNYSSELNVNALLLGDSALYLCASSLSAGVHEQYFGPGTRLTVT.

The chain couples TRBV28 to TRBJ2-1; TRBD1 agrees at 7 bases. Germline V gives CDR1 MDHEN, CDR2 SYDVKM. This CDR3 spans 15 amino acids. The trim removed 8 bases at V and 8 bases at J, leaving 15 bases unmatched. The CDR3: CASGIRGQHPYEQFF. In nucleotides, the CDR3 is TGTGCCAGCGGGATTAGGGGGCAGCATCCCTATGAGCAGTTCTTC.

This clone has a handful of counts. The chain couples TRBV29-1 to TRBJ2-3; D uncertain. The CDR3 is made up of 13 amino acids. Germline V gives CDR1 SQVTM, CDR2 ANQGSEA. Trimming took 3 bases from V and 6 from J, leaving 13 bases between them. The CDR3 loop is CSVDPGSRDTQYF. CDR3 sequence (DNA): TGCAGCGTTGACCCAGGTTCAAGGGATACGCAGTATTTT.

The rearrangement uses TRBV7-9 and TRBJ2-1; TRBD2 agrees at 8 bases. V was pared by 5 bases and J by 7 bases, with 7 bases of the junction left unmatched. In germline, CDR1 is SEHNR, CDR2 FQNEAQ (reference sequence). CDR3 size: 14 residues. CDR3 region: CASSPGLARNEQFF. CDR3 in DNA: TGTGCCAGCAGCCCCGGACTAGCTAGAAATGAGCAGTTCTTC.

This chain joins TRBV5-1 and TRBJ2-5; TRBD2 agrees at 9 bases. V lost 4 bases, J lost 5 bases, and 12 bases stayed unmatched. Germline V CDR1 and CDR2: SGHRS, YFSETQ. This CDR3 is built from 16 residues. CDR3 nucleotides: TGCGCCAGCAGCGAACGGACTAGCGACCCAAGGGAGACCCAGTACTTC. The encoded protein is CASSERTSDPRETQYF.

There are a few counts of this clone. The chain is built from TRBV7-9 and TRBJ1-4; 7 positions agree with TRBD1. The CDR3 length is 15 residues. Per germline, CDR1 SEHNR and CDR2 FQNEAQ (reference sequence). The junction had 5 bases not matched to a gene; V was cut back by 2 bases and J by 5 bases. CDR3 coding DNA: TGTGCCAGCAGCTTAAACCAGGGGGGAAATGAAAAACTGTTTTTT. Translation: CASSLNQGGNEKLFF.

The chain has TRBV4-2 and TRBJ1-1, with 7 bases lining up with TRBD1. The germline V gene encodes CDR1 LGHNA and CDR2 YNFKEQ. With V trimmed by 2 bases and J by 6 bases, 9 bases remained unmatched. CDR3 length: 15 amino acids. CDR3 in amino acids: CASSQTDRAGAEAFF. Written as DNA, the CDR3 is TGTGCCAGCAGCCAAACAGACAGGGCCGGAGCTGAAGCTTTCTTT.

This clone has a handful of counts. The gene calls are TRBV29-1 and TRBJ1-1; 8 bases agree with TRBD1. The length of the CDR3 is 12 residues. Germline lookup yields CDR1 SQVTM and CDR2 ANQGSEA. J lost 8 bases, V lost 3 bases, and 5 bases had no gene match. This CDR3 is CSVDRGRAEAFF. The CDR3 DNA reads as TGCAGCGTTGACAGGGGGCGGGCCGAAGCTTTCTTT.

The J gene is TRBJ1-1, the V gene TRBV7-9, with a weak D call TRBD1 (5 bases). The CDR3 is 12 residues long. V lost 5 bases and J lost 5, with 9 bases in between. Germline V gives CDR1 SEHNR, CDR2 FQNEAQ (reference sequence). The CDR3: CASSRGGTEAFF. The DNA for the CDR3 is TGTGCCAGCAGCCGGGGGGGGACTGAAGCTTTCTTT.

J is TRBJ2-7 and V is TRBV13; TRBD2 matches 7 bases. The V gene end was trimmed by 5 bases and the J gene end by 2 bases; junction bases not matched to a gene: 9. This CDR3 comprises 15 residues. CDR1 and CDR2 (germline): PRHDT, FYEKMQ (reference sequence). This CDR3 reads CASSPRAGLTYEQYF. CDR3 DNA sequence: TGTGCCAGCAGCCCTCGGGCGGGACTAACCTACGAGCAGTACTTC.

J is TRBJ1-2 and V is TRBV29-1; 9 positions match TRBD1. Germline V gives CDR1 SQVTM, CDR2 ANQGSEA. The CDR3 totals 13 residues. V trimming: 5 bases; J trimming: 5 bases; junction bases outside the gene matches: 6. The CDR3 DNA is TGCAGCGTTTGGACAGGGGCGTCTTATGGCTACACCTTC. It encodes CSVWTGASYGYTF.

V and J are TRBV5-4 and TRBJ2-7; 11 bases map to TRBD2. The CDR3 extends over 16 amino acids. Germline loops: CDR1 SGHNT, CDR2 YYREEE (reference sequence). Trimming removed 4 bases from V and 2 bases from J; junction bases left unmatched: 8. For the CDR3, the DNA is TGTGCCAGCAGCGGGGGACTAGCGGATGCTCCCTACGAGCAGTACTTC. Translated: CASSGGLADAPYEQYF.

Here the CDR3 reads CASSQDLNQPQHF. In nucleotides, the CDR3 is TGTGCCAGCAGCCAAGATCTCAATCAGCCCCAGCATTTT. The chain uses TRBV4-2 and TRBJ1-5; D is uncertain. The CDR3 contains 13 residues. Per the germline V gene, CDR1 is LGHNA and CDR2 is YNFKEQ. V was shortened by 0 bases and J by 3 bases, with 3 bases between the two germline ends.

CDR3 residues: CASSFSPDSYEQYF. The DNA for the CDR3 is TGTGCCAGCAGTTTCTCTCCAGATTCCTACGAGCAGTACTTC. The chain couples TRBV27 to TRBJ2-7, with D uncertain. Germline-derived CDR1 and CDR2 are MNHEY and SMNVEV (reference sequence). The CDR3 length is 14 residues. Trimming cost V 3 bases and J 1 base, with 10 bases left between them.

This clone was seen a handful of times. The same CDR3 arises from other DNA sequences in this sample as well. The chain joins TRBV7-9 to TRBJ1-1; a possible D gene is TRBD1 (5 bases). The V and J ends lost 9 bases and 6 bases respectively, with 17 bases between them. The CDR3 is 13 residues long. Germline loops: CDR1 SEHNR, CDR2 FQNEAQ (reference sequence). The CDR3 bases are TGTGCCAGTAGCCCCACAGAAGGGGCTGAAGCTTTCTTT. Translating gives CASSPTEGAEAFF.

This clone was seen only a few times. The chain couples TRBV5-1 to TRBJ1-6, with D maybe TRBD1 (6 bases). The germline V and J ends were trimmed by 3 bases and 10 bases, with 11 bases remaining between them. CDR1 is SGHRS, CDR2 YFSETQ, per germline. The CDR3 extends over 13 amino acids. CDR3: CASSSKGDSPLHF. The CDR3 DNA sequence: TGCGCCAGCAGCTCGAAGGGGGACTCACCCCTCCACTTT.

This clone occurred once. This CDR3 is CASSRQVNTGELFF. CDR3 sequence (DNA): TGTGCCAGCAGCAGACAGGTGAACACCGGGGAGCTGTTTTTT. This rearrangement joins TRBV2 to TRBJ2-2; TRBD1 might be the D (6 bases). Germline CDR1 reads SNHLY; CDR2 reads FYNNEI. V was clipped by 6 bases and J by 1 base, with 9 bases between them. CDR3 size: 14 residues.

The chain uses TRBV6-5 and TRBJ2-2, with D perhaps matching TRBD1 (5 bases). The CDR3 is 15 amino acids. The ends were cut back, 6 bases at V and 3 bases at J, with 14 bases in the middle. Germline CDR1 MNHEY, CDR2 SVGAGI. The CDR3 region is CASRQDNLDTGELFF. CDR3 in DNA: TGTGCCAGCAGGCAGGACAACCTGGACACCGGGGAGCTGTTTTTT.

This clone was seen more than once but under ten times. The chain joins TRBV5-8 to TRBJ1-1; 7 bases agree with TRBD1. The junction had 4 bases not matched to a gene; V was cut back by 4 bases and J by 1 base. The CDR3 covers 14 residues. The germline V gene has CDR1 SGHTS and CDR2 YDEGEE. CDR3 in amino acids: CASSPGQKNTEAFF. Written as DNA, the CDR3 is TGTGCCAGCAGCCCGGGACAGAAGAACACTGAAGCTTTCTTT. The whole variable domain, remainder taken from reference TRBV5-8 and TRBJ1-1, is EAGVTQSPTHLIKTRGQQATLRCSPISGHTSVYWYQQALGLGLQFLLWYDEGEERNRGNFPPRFSGRQFPNYSSELNVNALELEDSALYLCASSPGQKNTEAFFGQGTRLTVV.

V gene TRBV7-9 combines with J gene TRBJ1-2; D ambiguous. Trimming stripped 5 bases from V and 4 bases from J, with 8 bases between. The germline gives CDR1 SEHNR, CDR2 FQNEAQ (reference sequence). This CDR3 has 12 amino acids. This CDR3 reads CASSLIVYGYTF. The CDR3 nucleotides are TGTGCCAGCAGCCTAATAGTCTATGGCTACACCTTC.

The chain couples TRBV30 to TRBJ1-2, with a possible D match to TRBD1 (6 bases). V was cut by 0 bases and J by 5 bases, with 13 bases left in between. The germline CDR1 and CDR2 sequences are GTSNPN and SVGIG (reference sequence). The CDR3 consists of 14 residues. The CDR3 sequence: CAWSVGQGPYGYTF. As DNA, the CDR3 is TGTGCCTGGAGTGTTGGGCAGGGGCCTTATGGCTACACCTTC.

This clone has more than one count but fewer than ten. The V gene is TRBV29-1, the J gene TRBJ1-1, with 8 bases fitting TRBD1. The junction had 8 bases not matched to a gene; V was cut back by 7 bases and J by 1 base. The CDR3 runs 14 residues. From germline, CDR1 is SQVTM and CDR2 ANQGSEA. Written as DNA, the CDR3 is TGCAGCGCGAACTTCGGGACAGGGAACACTGAAGCTTTCTTT. Translation: CSANFGTGNTEAFF.

In its sample, this clone was seen a few times. The chain combines TRBV7-8 with TRBJ1-4; D ambiguous. The CDR3 loop spans 16 amino acids. The germline CDR1 and CDR2 sequences are SGHVS and FQNEAQ. Trimming removed 4 bases from V and 4 bases from J, with 16 bases in between. The CDR3 protein is CASSSLGGGGNEKLFF. The CDR3 bases are TGTGCCAGCAGCTCCTTAGGTGGCGGAGGTAATGAAAAACTGTTTTTT.